This T cell receptor (beta chain) was captured by sequencing in a study of STAT5B mutations in CD4+ large granular lymphocyte leukemia. The repertoire was sequenced with immunoSEQ multiplex PCR; TCRdb's copy has only in-frame clones and lacks some. The table includes approximately 19,000 clones, 60% to 80% detected once. The sample comprised CD4+ T cells from blood buffy coats. The clonotype originates from a human donor in good health.

Here the CDR3 DNA reads TGTGCCATCACCGAGGTAGCGGGAAGCACAGATACGCAGTATTTT. This translates into CAITEVAGSTDTQYF. The chain recombines TRBV10-3 with TRBJ2-3; 8 bases are a match to TRBD2. The CDR3 sequence is 15 residues long. V trimming: 7 bases; J trimming: 0 bases; junction bases outside the gene matches: 6. Germline CDR1 ENHRY, CDR2 SYGVKD.